The entry below describes one T cell receptor (beta chain). No antigen is known for it. This sample was included in a study of neoadjuvant nivolumab and ipilimumab in lung cancer. Whole-study results and caveats: TCR sequencing covered a small number of samples.

Sequenced by immunoSEQ multiplex PCR; TCRdb stores in-frame clones only, minus some. The table has approximately 23,000 clones, more than 70% seen once; the top ten hold 23%. Trimming shortened V by 0 bases and J by 4 bases, and 7 bases separated the two germline ends. CDR3 length equals 13 residues. Germline CDR1 and CDR2: SGHRS and YFSETQ. Sequencing used peripheral blood, obtained before neoadjuvant nivolumab, alone or with ipilimumab. This clonotype originated in an adult with non-small cell lung cancer. V and J are TRBV5-1 and TRBJ1-1; D remains unclear. CDR3 in amino acids: CASSLEEGTEAFF. CDR3 sequence (DNA): TGCGCCAGCAGCTTGGAAGAGGGCACTGAAGCTTTCTTT.